This is a list of T cell receptor beta chains from one sample in a study of T-cell memory formation after mild COVID-19. TCRdb fed the 5' RACE reads into MiXCR, producing one record per CDR3 protein. The repertoire has about 250,000 distinct CDR3 sequences, less than 20% of them found once; the top ten carry more than 2%. Sequenced material: PBMCs or a T cell subset sorted from them (not recorded which). Receptors were obtained from an adult woman who had mild COVID-19 (a few samples of this study predate the infection). Cell type and time point are not known. Each CDR3 is given with its conserved first and last residue. Fields, in order: J gene, D gene, clone size, V gene, CDR3 DNA, CDR3 protein. D genes are given only for firm matches. Size tells how often a clone was seen (once, few, many) or the class of an expanded clone, and some rows leave it out.

TRBJ1-1	-	-	TRBV5-5	TGTGCCAGCAGCTACCGGGACATGGGGACTGAAGCTTTCTTT	CASSYRDMGTEAFF
TRBJ1-6	-	-	TRBV4-2	TGTGCCAGCAGCCAAGTTGGGGGTGGAAATTCACCCCTCCACTTT	CASSQVGGGNSPLHF
TRBJ2-3	TRBD2	few	TRBV4-1	TGCGCCAGCAGGGCCGCGGGGGGAGGGAGCACAGATACGCAGTATTTT	CASRAAGGGSTDTQYF
TRBJ2-1	-	-	TRBV27	TGTGCCAGCAGTCCCACGGCCAAACTAATCAATGAGCAGTTCTTC	CASSPTAKLINEQFF
TRBJ2-6	TRBD2	-	TRBV9	TGTGCCAGCAGCGTCCTAGCGGGGGGGCCTGGGGCCAACGTCCTGACTTTC	CASSVLAGGPGANVLTF
TRBJ2-1	TRBD1	few	TRBV5-8	TGTGCCAGCAGAAGGGACAGGGGTCAGCATAATGAGCAGTTCTTC	CASRRDRGQHNEQFF
TRBJ1-2	TRBD1	-	TRBV11-2	TGTGCCAGCAGCCTCCTTGACGGGACAGTTTATGGCTACACCTTC	CASSLLDGTVYGYTF
TRBJ1-1	-	-	TRBV30	TGTGCCTGGACTGACCGTTTGAAGGGCGCAAGGGGAAACACTGAAGCTTTCTTT	CAWTDRLKGARGNTEAFF
TRBJ2-1	TRBD2	few	TRBV7-2	TGTGCCAGCAGCTTCCCGAGGACTAGCGGGGGATCCTACAATGAGCAGTTCTTC	CASSFPRTSGGSYNEQFF
TRBJ2-1	-	-	TRBV7-2	TGTGCCAGCAGCTTAAGGGGGGTTTCCTACAATGAGCAGTTCTTC	CASSLRGVSYNEQFF
TRBJ2-7	-	-	TRBV18	TGTGCCAGCTCACCACTAGACGACTCCTACGAGCAGTACTTC	CASSPLDDSYEQYF
TRBJ1-1	-	many	TRBV4-2	TGTGCCAGCAGCCTGGCACTGAACACTGAAGCTTTCTTT	CASSLALNTEAFF
TRBJ2-1	TRBD1	-	TRBV6-5	TGTGCCAGCAGAACGGACAGGGGGCCTAATGAGCAGTTCTTC	CASRTDRGPNEQFF
TRBJ1-2	-	-	TRBV4-1	TGCGCCAGCAGCAATCCGGGGTTTAACTATGGCTACACCTTC	CASSNPGFNYGYTF
TRBJ2-1	TRBD2	few	TRBV20-1	TGCAGTGCTAGTTCCGGGACTAGCGGGAGTATGTCCTACAATGAGCAGTTCTTC	CSASSGTSGSMSYNEQFF
TRBJ1-2	TRBD1	-	TRBV10-3	TGTGCCATCAGTGAGACAGGGGCTAACTATGGCTACACCTTC	CAISETGANYGYTF
TRBJ1-3	-	few	TRBV15	TGTGCCACCAGCAGAGAGGGACGGACTACTGGAAACACCATATATTTT	CATSREGRTTGNTIYF
TRBJ2-3	TRBD1	-	TRBV7-9	TGTGCCAGCAGCTTAAACAGGGGAGATACGCAGTATTTT	CASSLNRGDTQYF
TRBJ2-4	-	few	TRBV3-1	TGTGCCAGCTCCCATCCGGCGGTGGCGGACATTCAGTACTTC	CASSHPAVADIQYF
TRBJ2-3	-	few	TRBV6-1	TGTGCCAGCAGGTCAAGGGGTTCAGATACGCAGTATTTT	CASRSRGSDTQYF
TRBJ1-4	-	-	TRBV6-5	TGTGCCAGCAGCCCACAGTGGGGCAACGAAAAACTGTTTTTT	CASSPQWGNEKLFF
TRBJ1-1	-	-	TRBV18	TGTGCCAGCTCACCCTCCTCGCCGAACACTGAAGCTTTCTTT	CASSPSSPNTEAFF
TRBJ2-5	-	-	TRBV12-3/TRBV12-4	TGTGCCAGCAGTGGGACAAACTGGGAGACCCAGTACTTC	CASSGTNWETQYF
TRBJ2-5	TRBD2	-	TRBV20-1	TGCAGTGCCAAACTAGCGGGGGTGCCCTCGGAGACCCAGTACTTC	CSAKLAGVPSETQYF
TRBJ1-5	-	-	TRBV5-1	TGCGCCAGCAGCTTGGCCGTAATTGTAGAATTGGGCAATCAGCCCCAGCATTTT	CASSLAVIVELGNQPQHF
TRBJ1-1	-	few	TRBV4-1	TGCGCCAGCAGCCGTCGGAAGGGAGGTCTGATTGACACTGAAGCTTTCTTT	CASSRRKGGLIDTEAFF
TRBJ2-7	-	-	TRBV7-6	TGTGCCAGCAGCTCACTTACAGGGAACGAGCAGTACTTC	CASSSLTGNEQYF
TRBJ1-1	-	once	TRBV6-6	TGTGCCAGTGAAGGGTTCGGCACTGAAGCTTTCTTT	CASEGFGTEAFF
TRBJ2-2	TRBD2	-	TRBV20-1	TGCAGTGCTAGAGTAGCGGGAGGGCACACCGGGGAGCTGTTTTTT	CSARVAGGHTGELFF
TRBJ2-3	-	many	TRBV28	TGTGCCAGCAGTTTTTGGGCAGGGACGAGCCCTTCGCCAGATACGCAGTATTTT	CASSFWAGTSPSPDTQYF
TRBJ1-4	-	-	TRBV5-4	TGTGCCAGCAGCTTGAGGGCAGGTGGCAATGAAAAACTGTTTTTT	CASSLRAGGNEKLFF
TRBJ2-5	-	-	TRBV6-2/TRBV6-3	TGTGCCAGCGGGGATTCCTATGCCCAGTACTTC	CASGDSYAQYF
TRBJ2-2	-	few	TRBV5-1	TGCGCCAGCAGCGTTTCGAACACCGGGGAGCTGTTTTTT	CASSVSNTGELFF
TRBJ2-7	-	-	TRBV7-2	TGTGCCAGCAGCTTATGGTCGGGATCCTACGAGCAGTACTTC	CASSLWSGSYEQYF
TRBJ2-3	-	-	TRBV6-2/TRBV6-3	TGTGCCAGCGGCAGGGAGGCGACAGATACGCAGTATTTT	CASGREATDTQYF
TRBJ2-7	-	-	TRBV20-1	TGCAGTGCTGGGACATCCTACGAGCAGTACTTC	CSAGTSYEQYF
TRBJ1-2	-	many	TRBV20-1	TGCAGTGCTAGAGACAGGCACACCTATGGCTACACCTTC	CSARDRHTYGYTF
TRBJ1-2	-	-	TRBV27	TGTGCCAGCAGTTCCACAGGGACCTTTAACTATGGCTACACCTTC	CASSSTGTFNYGYTF
TRBJ1-5	-	-	TRBV28	TGTGCCAGCAGGAAAACAGGGAGTCCTTTCAATCAGCCCCAGCATTTT	CASRKTGSPFNQPQHF
TRBJ1-4	-	-	TRBV7-9	TGTGCCAGCAGCTTACAGAAGTTTCGGAAGGGGGAAAAACTGTTTTTT	CASSLQKFRKGEKLFF
TRBJ1-1	TRBD1	-	TRBV11-2	TGTGCCAGCAGCCCAAACAGGGGGCGTACTGAAGCTTTCTTT	CASSPNRGRTEAFF
TRBJ2-1	TRBD2	once	TRBV7-2	TGTGCCAGCAGCTCTTATAGCGGGAGAAACAATGAGCAGTTCTTC	CASSSYSGRNNEQFF
TRBJ2-3	-	few	TRBV12-3/TRBV12-4	TGTGCCAGCAGTTCGGACTCCACAGGGTACGGCACAGATACGCAGTATTTT	CASSSDSTGYGTDTQYF
TRBJ2-2	-	few	TRBV12-3/TRBV12-4	TGTGCCAGCAGTTTAGGGCCGCCTGCCGGGGAGCTGTTTTTT	CASSLGPPAGELFF
TRBJ2-7	TRBD1	-	TRBV9	TGTGCCAGCAGCGTACAGGGGGCTGACGAGCAGTACTTC	CASSVQGADEQYF
TRBJ2-3	TRBD2	-	TRBV9	TGTGCCAGCAGCGTACTCTACGGGGGGGAAGATACGCAGTATTTT	CASSVLYGGEDTQYF
TRBJ2-2	TRBD2	few	TRBV27	TGTGCCAGCAGCCTAGCGGGAGGGCAAGGCACCGGGGAGCTGTTTTTT	CASSLAGGQGTGELFF
TRBJ1-1	TRBD1	few	TRBV18	TGTGCCAGCTCAGGGACAGGGTCCACTGAAGCTTTCTTT	CASSGTGSTEAFF
TRBJ2-3	TRBD1	-	TRBV5-1	TGCGCCAGCAAACAGGGGGCAGGGACAGATACGCAGTATTTT	CASKQGAGTDTQYF
TRBJ2-1	-	-	TRBV29-1	TGCAGCGTTCGTTGGGGGATCGATGAGCAGTTCTTC	CSVRWGIDEQFF
TRBJ2-5	TRBD2	few	TRBV7-2	TGTGCCAGCAGCCTACTAGCGTACCAAGAGACCCAGTACTTC	CASSLLAYQETQYF
TRBJ2-1	-	few	TRBV12-3/TRBV12-4	TGTGCCAGCAGTTTACTCAGGGGACCCCTATACAATGAGCAGTTCTTC	CASSLLRGPLYNEQFF
TRBJ1-1	-	-	TRBV7-9	TGTGCCAGCAGCTTAGAAAGGTGGGGCCAGATGAACACTGAAGCTTTCTTT	CASSLERWGQMNTEAFF
TRBJ1-1	-	few	TRBV6-6	TGTGCCAGCAGTTTTCGTCTTAACACTGAAGCTTTCTTT	CASSFRLNTEAFF
TRBJ2-3	TRBD2	-	TRBV20-1	TGCAGTGCTTGGACTAGCGGGGGGGATACGCAGTATTTT	CSAWTSGGDTQYF